These 9 T cell receptor beta chains share one sample of origin, sequenced in a study of T-cell reconstitution after alpha-beta-depleted transplantation in children. Unique molecular identifiers were incorporated into the prepared TCRbeta library. One entry per CDR3 protein results from TCRdb running MiXCR on the PCR reads. The table lists some 840,000 distinct CDR3 sequences, around 15% of them singletons, with approximately 5% in the top ten. The material was PBMCs, mostly from graft donor cells, obtained 360 days after TCRalphabeta/CD19-depleted stem cell transplant. The receptor set was obtained from a male patient between 5 and 17 years old who had a stem cell transplant for acute lymphoblastic leukemia, so the T cells may come from the graft donor.

This clonotype was found a few times. V and J are TRBV7-6 and TRBJ2-7; TRBD1 might be the D (7 bases). Per the germline V gene, CDR1 is SGHVS and CDR2 is FNYEAQ. Trimming took 1 base from V and 7 from J, leaving 17 bases between them. This CDR3 is built from 15 residues. The CDR3 protein is CASSLVGGGADEQYF. The CDR3 coding sequence is TGTGCCAGCAGCTTAGTAGGAGGGGGCGCGGATGAGCAGTACTTC.

This clonotype has a count of ten or more. The V gene is TRBV5-1, the J gene TRBJ2-5; D gene uncertain. The germline gives CDR1 SGHRS, CDR2 YFSETQ. The V gene lost 5 bases and the J gene lost 1 base, with 18 bases spanning the gap. This CDR3 spans 16 amino acids. CDR3 region: CASSSTLIRIQETQYF. Here the CDR3 DNA reads TGCGCCAGCAGTTCTACTTTGATTCGGATCCAAGAGACCCAGTACTTC. Together with reference TRBV5-1 and TRBJ2-5, the CDR3 gives the full variable domain: KAGVTQTPRYLIKTRGQQVTLSCSPISGHRSVSWYQQTPGQGLQFLFEYFSETQRNKGNFPGRFSGRQFSNSRSEMNVSTLELGDSALYLCASSSTLIRIQETQYFGPGTRLLVL.

This clonotype was observed at least ten times. The chain is built from TRBV4-1 and TRBJ2-1, with D maybe TRBD2 (5 bases). This CDR3 spans 16 amino acids. Between the trimmed V and J ends, which lost 3 bases and 1 base, there was a span of 13 bases. In germline, CDR1 is MGHRA, CDR2 YSYEKL. For the CDR3, the DNA is TGCGCCAGCAGCCAGGTCGGGATGAGGTCCTACAATGAGCAGTTCTTC. As protein: CASSQVGMRSYNEQFF.

This clonotype was observed a few times. The gene calls are TRBV20-1 and TRBJ1-6; no clear D gene. Deletions cut 3 bases from V and 8 bases from J, with 14 bases between. The CDR3 is 14 residues long. CDR1 is DFQATT, CDR2 SNEGSKA, per germline (reference sequence). CDR3 bases: TGCAGTGCTAGTAGGGCCATCGGGGATTCACCCCTCCACTTT. This translates into CSASRAIGDSPLHF.

Only one count was recorded for this clonotype. The V gene is TRBV12-3 or TRBV12-4, the J gene TRBJ1-5; D might be TRBD1 (6 bases). There are 17 residues in the CDR3. V dropped 0 bases and J dropped 4 bases, with 16 bases sitting between them. CDR3 region: CASSLARLGAMNQPQHF. The CDR3 DNA follows: TGTGCCAGCAGTTTAGCGCGACTGGGGGCGATGAATCAGCCCCAGCATTTT.

This clonotype was picked up a small number of times. J is TRBJ1-5 and V is TRBV27, with 10 positions matching TRBD1. The V gene's germline CDR1 is MNHEY and CDR2 SMNVEV (reference sequence). This CDR3 spans 15 amino acids. J was trimmed by 7 bases and V by 6 bases; bases with no gene match: 9. The CDR3 bases are TGTGCCAGCAGGGAGGACAGGGGGGAATTGCAGCCCCAGCATTTT. Translating gives CASREDRGELQPQHF.

The sample holds a few counts of this clonotype. This rearrangement joins TRBV27 to TRBJ2-7; tentative D call: TRBD1 (5 bases). This CDR3 is 13 amino acids long. Trimming left V 3 bases short and J 4 bases short, with 10 bases between. Germline V gene sequence: CDR1 MNHEY, CDR2 SMNVEV (reference sequence). The CDR3 DNA reads as TGTGCCAGCAGTTTCACAGGCCCTTACGAGCAGTACTTC. It codes for CASSFTGPYEQYF.

This rearrangement joins TRBV3-1 to TRBJ2-7, with D uncertain. Trimming cost V 1 base and J 3 bases, with 7 bases left between them. This CDR3 region has 13 residues. Germline CDR1 is LGHDT and CDR2 is YNNKEL (reference sequence). The CDR3 region has the DNA TGTGCCAGCAGCCAAGCAAGGTTCTACGAGCAGTACTTC. The encoded protein is CASSQARFYEQYF.

The CDR3 DNA is TGCGCCAGCAGCCAAGTATCCCTGAGCTCCTATAATTCACCCCTCCACTTT. This translates into CASSQVSLSSYNSPLHF. The chain is built from TRBV4-1 and TRBJ1-6; D remains unclear. Trimming removed 1 base from V and 0 bases from J, with 10 bases in between. The CDR3 is 17 residues long. Germline CDR1 and CDR2: MGHRA and YSYEKL.